This T cell receptor beta chain appears in the sequencing data of a study of neurological immune-mediated disorders. CDR1 DFQATT and CDR2 SNEGSKA come from the germline V gene (reference sequence). With 3 bases removed from V and 14 bases from J, the gap between germline ends came to 32 bases. The CDR3 is made up of 17 amino acids. Synthesis of cDNA was performed by 5'RACE using 10-nucleotide random UMIs. Using its own MiXCR run on the 5' RACE reads, TCRdb lists one record per CDR3 protein. The table records tens of thousands of distinct CDR3 sequences, approximately 3.7% of them present only once. This clonotype appeared many times.

Sequenced material: PBMCs. The V and J genes are TRBV20-1 and TRBJ2-1; D ambiguous. The receptor was isolated from a woman aged 45-65 years with multiple sclerosis. CDR3 loop: CSARVGLDGVVSVVEFF. The CDR3 DNA is TGCAGTGCTAGGGTCGGGCTAGATGGGGTGGTGTCGGTGGTGGAGTTCTTC.